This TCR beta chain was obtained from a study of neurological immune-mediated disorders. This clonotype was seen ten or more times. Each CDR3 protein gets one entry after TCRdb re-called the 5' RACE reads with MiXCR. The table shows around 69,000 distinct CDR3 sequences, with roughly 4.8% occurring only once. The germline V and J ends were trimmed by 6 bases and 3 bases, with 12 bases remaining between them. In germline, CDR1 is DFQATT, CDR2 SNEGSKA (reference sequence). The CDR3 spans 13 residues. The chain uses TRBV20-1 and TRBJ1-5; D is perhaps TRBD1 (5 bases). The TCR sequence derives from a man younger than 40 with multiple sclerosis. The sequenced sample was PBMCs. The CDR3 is CSAAGINNQPQHF. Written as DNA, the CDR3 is TGCAGTGCCGCAGGGATTAACAATCAGCCCCAGCATTTT.